The 10 T cell receptor beta chains presented below share a single source sample, sequenced in a study of CD8 T cells in ankylosing spondylitis. TCRdb re-called the 5' RACE reads through MiXCR, storing one row per CDR3 protein. The table has about 250,000 distinct CDR3 sequences, approximately 8.4% seen once. Sample: blood, either unsorted or a sorted T cell fraction (not recorded which). These receptors were obtained from a female donor with ankylosing spondylitis or in good health (not recorded which).

This clonotype was seen at least ten times. This sequence joins TRBV9 and TRBJ2-6; D unclear. The V end lost 0 bases, the J end lost 2 bases, and 9 bases lay between the germline ends. Germline CDR1 SGDLS, CDR2 YYNGEE. CDR3 size: 16 residues. DNA of the CDR3: TGTGCCAGCAGCGTAGCGAGCCCTCCTGGGGCCAACGTCCTGACTTTC. This encodes CASSVASPPGANVLTF.

This clonotype has more than one count but fewer than ten. The rearrangement links TRBV7-9 to TRBJ2-7, with 8 bases identical to TRBD1. The CDR3 consists of 14 residues. Losses at the gene ends were 6 bases for V and 5 bases for J; bases not matched to a gene: 9. From germline, CDR1 is SEHNR and CDR2 FQNEAQ (reference sequence). In DNA form, the CDR3 reads TGTGCCAGCAGTGGCCGGGGACAGGTGGACGAGCAGTACTTC. Encoded protein: CASSGRGQVDEQYF.

This CDR3 reads CASTTGLSSYEQYF. The CDR3 DNA reads as TGTGCCAGCACTACGGGCCTAAGCTCCTACGAGCAGTACTTC. This chain uses TRBV6-2 or TRBV6-3 with TRBJ2-7; D call uncertain. V was shortened by 7 bases and J by 0 bases, with 13 bases between the two germline ends. The length of the CDR3 is 14 residues. Germline V gene data show CDR1 as MNHEY and CDR2 as SVGEGT.

At least ten counts were recorded for this clonotype. The chain couples TRBV5-6 to TRBJ2-3, with unresolved D. This CDR3 spans 13 amino acids. Germline-derived CDR1 and CDR2 are SGHDT and YYEEEE. Trimming took off 2 bases at V and 2 bases at J, with 6 bases between the two ends. CDR3 protein: CASSFRPTDTQYF. In nucleotides, the CDR3 is TGTGCCAGCAGCTTCCGCCCCACAGATACGCAGTATTTT.

The sample holds many counts of this clonotype. The chain recombines TRBV20-1 with TRBJ2-1; D is unresolved. Trimming stripped 3 bases from V and 0 bases from J, with 12 bases between. The germline V gene encodes CDR1 DFQATT and CDR2 SNEGSKA (reference sequence). There are 15 residues in the CDR3. DNA for the CDR3: TGCAGTGCTAGGGAGACTGCCAGCTCCTACAATGAGCAGTTCTTC. Protein: CSARETASSYNEQFF.

In its sample, this clonotype was seen a few times. The chain is built from TRBV28 and TRBJ2-1; 11 bases are shared with TRBD2. The germline V gene has CDR1 MDHEN and CDR2 SYDVKM. The V and J ends lost 6 bases and 12 bases, in that order; junction bases with no gene match: 13. This CDR3 is built from 15 residues. CDR3 sequence reads: CASSPPELAGARQFF. The CDR3 DNA is TGTGCCAGCAGCCCCCCGGAACTAGCGGGAGCACGGCAGTTCTTC.

This clonotype has at least ten counts. The genes are TRBV20-1 and TRBJ2-3; 10 bases match TRBD1. Trimming at V came to 3 bases and at J to 4 bases, leaving 4 bases not matched to a gene. This CDR3 spans 14 amino acids. Germline-derived CDR1 and CDR2 are DFQATT and SNEGSKA (reference sequence). CDR3 in amino acids: CSARRTGGSDTQYF. In DNA, the CDR3 is TGCAGTGCTAGGAGGACAGGGGGATCAGATACGCAGTATTTT.

This clonotype came up many times. The chain uses TRBV20-1 and TRBJ1-3; D gene ambiguous. V was shortened by 2 bases and J by 3 bases, with 17 bases between the two germline ends. Per germline, CDR1 DFQATT and CDR2 SNEGSKA (reference sequence). CDR3 length: 16 amino acids. The CDR3 loop reads CSARRINGLGGNTIYF. The CDR3 nucleotides read TGCAGTGCTAGAAGGATTAATGGGTTGGGTGGAAACACCATATATTTT.

The V call is TRBV7-9, the J call TRBJ1-5; D might be TRBD1 (5 bases). The V gene's germline CDR1 is SEHNR and CDR2 FQNEAQ (reference sequence). V dropped 4 bases and J dropped 5 bases, with 18 bases sitting between them. The CDR3 loop spans 16 amino acids. The CDR3 DNA follows: TGTGCCAGCAGCTCCCGGTCGGGTTCCAGGGATCAGCCCCAGCATTTT. Translated: CASSSRSGSRDQPQHF.

Details on this clonotype: Just one base apart from a much larger clone, this may be a read error. J is TRBJ2-7 and V is TRBV6-6; 10 bases fit TRBD1. This CDR3 has 13 residues. Germline CDR1 MNHNY, CDR2 SVGAGI (reference sequence). This CDR3 reads CASTTGGSYGQYF. The DNA of the CDR3 is TGTGCCAGCACGACAGGGGGCTCCTACGGGCAGTACTTC.